This TCR beta chain comes out of a study of vaccination effects on CD4 cells after COVID-19. About the research overall: Cultures used 1.5 million to 2 million PBMC per well, approximately 9.5 IU/ml IL-2 and around 9.8 ug/ml peptides.

Whole-study results and caveats: Late after vaccination, infection- and vaccine-induced clones showed marked clonal contraction.

Regarding this clone: Antigen specificity is unknown.

Deletions cut 3 bases from V and 8 bases from J, with 22 bases between. The germline V gene encodes CDR1 GTSNPN and CDR2 SVGIG (reference sequence). The CDR3 extends over 15 amino acids. CD4+ T cell isolation took place after less than 13 days of culture. Generated by immunoSEQ multiplex PCR, the TCRdb table keeps only in-frame clones and is missing some. The table shows around 27,000 clones, with 65% occurring only once. This TCR came from a human donor who received a COVID-19 vaccine. The sequenced sample was CD4+ T cells from PBMCs cultured without peptide, obtained before COVID-19 vaccination. The rearrangement links TRBV30 to TRBJ1-2, with D perhaps matching TRBD1 (5 bases). The chain's CDR3 is CAWRPSQVGGGGYTF. DNA of the CDR3: TGTGCCTGGAGACCCTCCCAGGTCGGTGGGGGGGGCTACACCTTC.